The sequence of this T cell receptor beta chain was determined in a study of blood T cell repertoires in COVID-19. Study summary: Sites across the United States, Italy and Spain contributed samples from acute and convalescent COVID-19. T cells, B-cell-depleted T cells, or PBMCs provided the cDNA or gDNA that served as material.

Germline CDR1 reads LNHDA; CDR2 reads SQIVND (reference sequence). The CDR3 consists of 12 residues. Trimming shortened V by 5 bases and J by 7 bases, and 9 bases separated the two germline ends. As handled by the study authors: By means of reference gene primer amplification, nucleated cell counts were estimated. Profiled with immunoSEQ multiplex PCR; TCRdb holds only in-frame clones, not every one. V and J calls plus clone size are reproduced from that table; the DNA served to infer D and trimming. This table holds roughly 16,000 clones, 93% found once. This clonotype was obtained from a human donor in a cohort sampled during active COVID-19. The rearrangement uses TRBV19 and TRBJ2-1; tentative D call: TRBD1 (6 bases). The sample was peripheral blood. The DNA for the CDR3 is TGTGCCAGTAGTTACAGGGTTAATGAGCAGTTCTTC. Its protein is CASSYRVNEQFF.